This is a list of T cell receptor beta chains from one sample in a study of neurological immune-mediated disorders. TCRdb re-called the 5' RACE reads with MiXCR, one entry per CDR3 protein. Among fewer than 55,000 distinct CDR3 sequences listed, roughly 13% were seen once. The sample taken for sequencing was PBMCs. The receptor set was obtained from a male donor with HTLV-1-associated myelopathy (HAM/TSP). CDR3s include the opening cysteine and the closing phenylalanine or tryptophan. D genes are given only for firm matches. Only part of the rows carry a size: once, few, many, or a class if the clone is expanded.

J gene	clone size	D gene	V gene	CDR3 protein	CDR3 DNA
TRBJ2-1	few	TRBD2	TRBV9	CASSASAERGPYNEQFF	TGTGCCAGCAGCGCCTCCGCAGAGCGGGGCCCCTACAATGAGCAGTTCTTC
TRBJ1-1	few	TRBD1	TRBV18	CASSPGQGNTEAFF	TGTGCCAGCTCACCCGGACAGGGGAACACTGAAGCTTTCTTT
TRBJ1-4	many	.	TRBV4-3	CASSQRGRAGNEKLFF	TGCGCCAGCAGCCAGAGGGGAAGGGCTGGTAATGAAAAACTGTTTTTT
TRBJ2-7	many	.	TRBV20-1	CSATARRDTTYEQYF	TGCAGTGCTACCGCTAGGCGGGACACCACCTACGAGCAGTACTTC
TRBJ2-7	.	TRBD2	TRBV4-3	CASSQVAGGPYEQYF	TGCGCCAGCAGCCAGGTAGCGGGGGGGCCCTACGAGCAGTACTTC
TRBJ1-5	many	.	TRBV29-1	CSVALELNQPQHF	TGCAGCGTTGCCCTCGAATTAAATCAGCCCCAGCATTTT
TRBJ2-1	many	TRBD2	TRBV5-1	CASSGGGAYNEQFF	TGCGCCAGCAGCGGGGGGGGAGCTTACAATGAGCAGTTCTTC
TRBJ2-1	many	TRBD1	TRBV20-1	CSARVHGGQGSGEQFF	TGCAGTGCTAGAGTGCATGGGGGACAGGGTAGTGGTGAGCAGTTCTTC
TRBJ2-5	many	.	TRBV28	CASSFGRWETQYF	TGTGCCAGCAGTTTTGGGCGATGGGAGACCCAGTACTTC
TRBJ2-5	many	.	TRBV5-6	CASSLRETQYF	TGTGCCAGCAGCTTGAGGGAGACCCAGTACTTC
TRBJ1-4	many	.	TRBV5-1	CASRVGGYSNEKLFF	TGCGCCAGCAGAGTGGGCGGGTACTCCAATGAAAAACTGTTTTTT
TRBJ2-1	many	TRBD1	TRBV5-1	CASGQGTVIWGEQFF	TGCGCCAGTGGACAGGGGACGGTTATATGGGGTGAGCAGTTCTTC
TRBJ2-5	.	.	TRBV7-6	CASSLKTQYF	TGTGCCAGCAGCTTAAAGACCCAGTACTTC
TRBJ2-1	many	.	TRBV3-1	CASSLVRVNDEQFF	TGTGCCAGCAGCCTTGTCAGGGTGAACGATGAGCAGTTCTTC
TRBJ2-1	many	.	TRBV20-1	CSARPLTIAGNEQFF	TGCAGTGCTAGACCCCTGACAATCGCCGGCAATGAGCAGTTCTTC